This TCR beta chain was captured by sequencing in a study of CD8 T cells in ankylosing spondylitis. Study-level findings and limits: What seemed typical of ankylosing spondylitis blood was a TCR beta motif built from about 8 highly homologous variants. Reactive arthritis synovial fluid and blood were previously reported to contain some motif variants. Reportedly, significant enrichment of disease-linked clones occurred in matched ankylosing spondylitis synovial fluid.

TCRdb called the 5' RACE reads again in MiXCR, with one record for every CDR3 protein. The sample includes a few hundred thousand distinct CDR3 sequences, roughly 8% of them seen just once. This CDR3 has 15 amino acids. Looked up from germline, CDR1 is LGHNA and CDR2 is YSLEER. Trimming took off 0 bases at V and 4 bases at J, with 12 bases between the two ends. This clonotype was detected a few times. Its antigen is unidentified. V and J are TRBV4-3 and TRBJ1-2, with a possible D match to TRBD1 (6 bases). The clonotype comes from a male donor with ankylosing spondylitis. What was sequenced was blood, either unsorted or a sorted T cell fraction (not recorded which). CDR3 nucleotides: TGCGCCAGCAGCCAAGACGCTGAAGGGGGCTATGGCTACACCTTC. Translation gives CASSQDAEGGYGYTF.